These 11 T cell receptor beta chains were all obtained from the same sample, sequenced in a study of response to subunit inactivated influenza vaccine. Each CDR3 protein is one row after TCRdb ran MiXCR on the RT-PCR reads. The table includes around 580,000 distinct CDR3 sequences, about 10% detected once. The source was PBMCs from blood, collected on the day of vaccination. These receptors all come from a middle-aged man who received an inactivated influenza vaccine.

Here the CDR3 DNA reads TGCAGTGCCGAAGGACAGGATTCTAATGAAAAACTGTTTTTT. It codes for CSAEGQDSNEKLFF. The chain links TRBV20-1 to TRBJ1-4; 7 bases fit TRBD1. This CDR3 is built from 14 residues. The germline CDR1 and CDR2 sequences are DFQATT and SNEGSKA (reference sequence). J gave up 3 bases and V 6 bases, and 7 bases lay outside the gene matches.

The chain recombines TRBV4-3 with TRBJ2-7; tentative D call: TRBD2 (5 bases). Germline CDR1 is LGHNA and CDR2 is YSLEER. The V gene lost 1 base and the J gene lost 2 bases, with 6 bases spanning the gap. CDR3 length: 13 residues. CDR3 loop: CASSQAEAYEQYF. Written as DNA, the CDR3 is TGCGCCAGCAGCCAAGCGGAGGCCTACGAGCAGTACTTC.

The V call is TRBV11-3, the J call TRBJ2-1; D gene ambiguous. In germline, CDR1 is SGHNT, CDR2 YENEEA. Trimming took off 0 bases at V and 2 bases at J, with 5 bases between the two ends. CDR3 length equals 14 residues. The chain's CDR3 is CASSLDLTYNEQFF. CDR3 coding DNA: TGTGCCAGCAGCTTAGATCTAACCTACAATGAGCAGTTCTTC.

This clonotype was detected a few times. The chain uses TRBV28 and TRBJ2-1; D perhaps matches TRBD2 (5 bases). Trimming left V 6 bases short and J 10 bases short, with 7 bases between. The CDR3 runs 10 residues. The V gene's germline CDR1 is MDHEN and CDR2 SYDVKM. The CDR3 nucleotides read TGTGCCAGCAGAAGACTAGAGCAGTTCTTC. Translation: CASRRLEQFF.

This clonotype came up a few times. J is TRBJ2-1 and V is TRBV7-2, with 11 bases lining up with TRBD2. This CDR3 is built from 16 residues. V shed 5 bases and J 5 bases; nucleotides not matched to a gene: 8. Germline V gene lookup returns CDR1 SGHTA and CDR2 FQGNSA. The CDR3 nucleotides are TGTGCCAGCAGCCCGCACGGGACTAGCGGAAACAATGAGCAGTTCTTC. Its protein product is CASSPHGTSGNNEQFF. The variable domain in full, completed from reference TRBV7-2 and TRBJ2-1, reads GAGVSQSPSNKVTEKGKDVELRCDPISGHTALYWYRQSLGQGLEFLIYFQGNSAPDKSGLPSDRFSAERTGGSVSTLTIQRTQQEDSAVYLCASSPHGTSGNNEQFFGPGTRLTVL.

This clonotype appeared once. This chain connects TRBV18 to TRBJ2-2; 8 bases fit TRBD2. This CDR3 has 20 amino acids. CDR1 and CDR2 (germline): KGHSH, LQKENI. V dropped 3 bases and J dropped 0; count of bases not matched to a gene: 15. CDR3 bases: TGTGCCAGCTCACCCAGATCTAAAAGACTAGCGCGGACGAACACCGGGGAGCTGTTTTTT. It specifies CASSPRSKRLARTNTGELFF.

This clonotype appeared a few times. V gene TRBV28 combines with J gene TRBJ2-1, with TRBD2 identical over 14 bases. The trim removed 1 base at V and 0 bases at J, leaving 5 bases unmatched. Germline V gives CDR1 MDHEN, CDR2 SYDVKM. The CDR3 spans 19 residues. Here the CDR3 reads CASSLSGLAGGSSYNEQFF. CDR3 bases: TGTGCCAGCAGTTTATCAGGACTAGCGGGGGGAAGCTCCTACAATGAGCAGTTCTTC.

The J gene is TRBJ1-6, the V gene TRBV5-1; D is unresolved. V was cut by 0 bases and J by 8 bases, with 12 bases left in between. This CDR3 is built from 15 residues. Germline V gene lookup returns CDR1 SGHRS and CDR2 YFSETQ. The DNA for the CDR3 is TGCGCCAGCAGCTTGGCCCCGGGTCTTGATTCACCCCTCCACTTT. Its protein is CASSLAPGLDSPLHF.

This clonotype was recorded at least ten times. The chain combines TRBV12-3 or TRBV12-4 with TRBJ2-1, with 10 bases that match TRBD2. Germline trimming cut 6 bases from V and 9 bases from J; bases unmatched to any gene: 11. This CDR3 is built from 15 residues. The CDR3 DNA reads TGTGCCAGCAGCCGTCTAGCGGGGGCCTTTTTTGAGCAGTTCTTC. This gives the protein CASSRLAGAFFEQFF.

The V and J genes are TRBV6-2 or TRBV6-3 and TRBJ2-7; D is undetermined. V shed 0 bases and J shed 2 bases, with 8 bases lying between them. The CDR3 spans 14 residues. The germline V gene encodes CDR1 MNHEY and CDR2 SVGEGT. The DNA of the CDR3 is TGTGCCAGCAGTTACTCTCGACCTACCTACGAGCAGTACTTC. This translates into CASSYSRPTYEQYF.

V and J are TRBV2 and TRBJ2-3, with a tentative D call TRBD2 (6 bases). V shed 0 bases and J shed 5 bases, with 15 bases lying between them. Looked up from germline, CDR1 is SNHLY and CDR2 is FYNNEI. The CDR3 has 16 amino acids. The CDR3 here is CASSEAEGEAGDTQYF. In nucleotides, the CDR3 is TGTGCCAGCAGTGAAGCGGAAGGGGAAGCGGGAGATACGCAGTATTTT.